This note documents a single T cell receptor (beta chain) sequence. The target of this receptor is not known. Base qualities are missing; no much larger clone stands one base away. This sample is drawn from a study of OX40 agonist ivuxolimab in advanced cancers. In the study overall: Ivuxolimab was a fully human IgG2 agonistic monoclonal antibody targeting the costimulatory receptor OX40 (CD134). Three dose-escalation patients achieved partial responses, one with hepatocellular carcinoma and two with cutaneous melanoma. In the dose-escalation cohort, more than 75% of patients were male, and the mean age was about 55 years, with a range of about 20 to 79. Prior anti-PD-1, anti-PD-L1 or anti-CTLA-4 therapy was permitted, and checkpoint inhibitors had been received by about 37% of dose-escalation patients. The paper covers the monotherapy dose-escalation part of the phase I ivuxolimab trial, which included N = 52 patients. Intravenous ivuxolimab was administered to patients every 2 weeks at six dose levels: 0.01, 0.1, 0.3, 1.5, 3 and 10 mg/kg. Among the roughly 52 dose-escalation patients, 19 had hepatocellular carcinoma, roughly 15 melanoma, 9 renal cell carcinoma and 9 head and neck cancer. The point of sequencing TCRbeta in the periphery was to test whether ivuxolimab changed TCR sequence diversity and drove clonal T-cell expansion.

To sequence the TCRbeta CDR3 region, genomic DNA was isolated from the sorted cells. The immunoSEQ Assay was used for sequencing of TCRbeta CDR3 regions. This is the immuneACCESS table as TCRdb keeps it, with only in-frame sequences that have V and J called. A part of the clones is gone; compared with another copy, unresolved V genes explain less than half, and the rest is unexplained. Present in this sample are 79,000 or so clones, about 90% of which were seen just once. Around 1.6% of the sample lies in the top ten. The germline V gene encodes CDR1 GTSNPN and CDR2 SVGIG (reference sequence). The cysteine opens and the phenylalanine closes a CDR3 of 16 amino acids. Just CDR3 DNA is preserved here, 48 bases in frame from base 1. Relative to germline, V is missing 0 bases and J is missing 0 bases, with 5 bases of the junction outside any gene match. Patients with autoimmune disease history or receiving systemic immunosuppression were excluded from the trial. Peripheral blood for TCR sequencing was collected from all dose cohorts at baseline, on cycle 4 day 1, and on cycle 7 day 1. The samples were taken from a phase I, first-in-human, multicenter, open-label dose-escalation trial of ivuxolimab. The trial enrolled adults with locally advanced or metastatic head and neck squamous cell, hepatocellular, melanoma or renal cell carcinoma. CD4+ and CD8+ T cells were sorted separately from peripheral blood before TCR sequencing.

What the work shows at the level of the full study, not this receptor alone: Partial responders in the 0.1-3.0 mg/kg groups had among the lowest normalized peripheral clonal expansion, especially among CD8+ T cells. After ivuxolimab, more expanded clones were found on average in CD8+ T cells than in CD4+ T cells. At doses of 0.1 to 3.0 mg/kg, clonal expansion of both CD4+ and CD8+ blood T cells was observed from baseline to week 6. The antigen specificity of the peripheral T cells that underwent clonal expansion was not determined. Low levels of normalized T-cell clonal expansion were also seen in some patients who did not respond.

The source is an adult with an advanced solid tumor such as melanoma, head and neck, liver or kidney cancer. This specimen was CD4+ or CD8+ T cells sorted from blood, taken in a trial of the OX40 agonist ivuxolimab. The sequence is built from TRBV30 and TRBJ1-3, and 7 junction bases match TRBD1. The DNA sequence is TGTGCCTGGAGTGTATGGGACAGTGGCTCTGGAAACACCATATATTTT. It translates as CAWSVWDSGSGNTIYF.